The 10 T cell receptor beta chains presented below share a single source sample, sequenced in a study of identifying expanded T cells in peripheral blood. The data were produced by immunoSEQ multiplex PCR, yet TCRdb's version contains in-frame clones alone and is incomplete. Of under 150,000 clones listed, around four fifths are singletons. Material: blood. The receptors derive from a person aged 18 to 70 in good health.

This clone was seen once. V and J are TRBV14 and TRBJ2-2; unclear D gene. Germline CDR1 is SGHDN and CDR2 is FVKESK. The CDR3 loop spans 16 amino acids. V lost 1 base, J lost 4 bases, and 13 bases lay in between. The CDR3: CASSQVTGVGTGELFF. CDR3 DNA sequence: TGTGCCAGCAGCCAAGTGACGGGTGTGGGCACCGGGGAGCTGTTTTTT.

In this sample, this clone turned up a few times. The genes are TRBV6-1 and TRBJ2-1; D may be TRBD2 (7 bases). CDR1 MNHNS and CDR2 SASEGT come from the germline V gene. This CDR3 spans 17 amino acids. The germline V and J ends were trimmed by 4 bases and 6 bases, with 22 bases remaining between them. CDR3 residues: CASSAPPSGEGRNEQFF. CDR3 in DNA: TGTGCCAGCAGTGCGCCACCGTCAGGGGAGGGTCGCAATGAGCAGTTCTTC.

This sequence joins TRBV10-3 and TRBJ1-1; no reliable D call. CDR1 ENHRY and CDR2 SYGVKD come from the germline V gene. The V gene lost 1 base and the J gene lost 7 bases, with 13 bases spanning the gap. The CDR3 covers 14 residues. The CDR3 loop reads CAISELWLDGEAFF. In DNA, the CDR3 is TGTGCCATCAGTGAGTTATGGCTTGATGGTGAAGCTTTCTTT.

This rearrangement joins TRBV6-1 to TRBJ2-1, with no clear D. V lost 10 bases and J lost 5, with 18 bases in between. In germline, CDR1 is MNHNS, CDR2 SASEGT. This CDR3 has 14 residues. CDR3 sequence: CAINFGWVNNEQFF. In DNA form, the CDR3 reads TGTGCCATCAATTTCGGGTGGGTAAACAATGAGCAGTTCTTC.

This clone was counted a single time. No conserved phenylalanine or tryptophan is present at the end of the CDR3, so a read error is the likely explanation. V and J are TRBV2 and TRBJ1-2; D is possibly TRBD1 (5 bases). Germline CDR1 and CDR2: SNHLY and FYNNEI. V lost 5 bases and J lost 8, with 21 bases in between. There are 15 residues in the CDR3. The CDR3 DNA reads TGTGCCAGCAGTTCATTTAGGGACGCCCCGGGGGGCTACACCCTC. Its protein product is CASSSFRDAPGGYTL.

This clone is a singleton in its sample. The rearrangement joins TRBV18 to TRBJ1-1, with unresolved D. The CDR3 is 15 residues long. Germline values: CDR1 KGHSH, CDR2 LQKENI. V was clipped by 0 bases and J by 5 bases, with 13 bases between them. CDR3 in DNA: TGTGCCAGCTCACCACCGACCCCCACGGGGACTGAAGCTTTCTTT. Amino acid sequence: CASSPPTPTGTEAFF.

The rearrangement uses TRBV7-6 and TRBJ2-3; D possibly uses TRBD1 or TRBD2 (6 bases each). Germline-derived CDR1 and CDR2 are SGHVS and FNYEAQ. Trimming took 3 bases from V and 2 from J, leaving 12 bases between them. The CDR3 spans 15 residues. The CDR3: CASSFGRGPTDTQYF. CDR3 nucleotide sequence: TGTGCCAGCAGCTTTGGACGGGGGCCCACAGATACGCAGTATTTT. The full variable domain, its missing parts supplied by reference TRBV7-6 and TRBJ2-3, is GAGVSQSPRYKVTKRGQDVALRCDPISGHVSLYWYRQALGQGPEFLTYFNYEAQQDKSGLPNDRFSAERPEGSISTLTIQRTEQRDSAMYRCASSFGRGPTDTQYFGPGTRLTVL.

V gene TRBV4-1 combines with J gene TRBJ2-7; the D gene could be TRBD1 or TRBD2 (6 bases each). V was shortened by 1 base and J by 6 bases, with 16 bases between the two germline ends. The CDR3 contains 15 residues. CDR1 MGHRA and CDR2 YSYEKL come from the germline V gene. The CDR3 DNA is TGCGCCAGCAGCCAAGCCCCGGGGGCGCCAGCCGAGCAGTACTTC. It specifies CASSQAPGAPAEQYF.

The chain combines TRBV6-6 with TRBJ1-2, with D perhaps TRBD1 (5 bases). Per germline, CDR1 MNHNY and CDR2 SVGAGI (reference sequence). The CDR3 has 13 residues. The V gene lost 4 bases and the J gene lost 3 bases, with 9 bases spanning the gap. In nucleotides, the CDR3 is TGTGCCAGCAGTTCTCAGGGATACTATGGCTACACCTTC. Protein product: CASSSQGYYGYTF.

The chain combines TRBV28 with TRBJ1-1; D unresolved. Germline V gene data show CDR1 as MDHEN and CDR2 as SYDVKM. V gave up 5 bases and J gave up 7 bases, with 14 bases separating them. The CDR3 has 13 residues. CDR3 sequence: CASSRLPGNEAFF. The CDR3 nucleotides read TGTGCCAGCAGTAGACTGCCGGGGAATGAAGCTTTCTTT. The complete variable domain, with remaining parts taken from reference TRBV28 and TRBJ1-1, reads DVKVTQSSRYLVKRTGEKVFLECVQDMDHENMFWYRQDPGLGLRLIYFSYDVKMKEKGDIPEGYSVSREKKERFSLILESASTNQTSMYLCASSRLPGNEAFFGQGTRLTVV.